Sequencing of this T cell receptor beta chain was carried out in a study of blood T cell repertoires in COVID-19. Germline values: CDR1 KGHDR, CDR2 SFDVKD. The CDR3 is made up of 12 amino acids. The V end was cut by 2 bases, the J end by 7 bases, with 8 bases between. The protocol was immunoSEQ multiplex PCR, while the TCRdb copy is restricted to in-frame clones and leaves out a portion. Of 95,000 to 130,000 clones in the sample, approximately 82% were seen once. Sequenced input: peripheral blood. The chain links TRBV24-1 to TRBJ2-7; D perhaps matches TRBD2 (5 bases). The receptor comes from a man in his thirties or forties with acute or convalescent COVID-19. The DNA for the CDR3 is TGTGCCACCAGTGATTCTAGAGGGGAGCAGTACTTC. It is translated as CATSDSRGEQYF.